The 25 T cell receptor beta chains listed next were all sequenced from one sample in a study of CD8 T cells in ankylosing spondylitis. TCRdb reanalysed the 5' RACE reads using MiXCR and keeps one entry per CDR3 protein. This table has just over 350,000 distinct CDR3 sequences, more than 20% appearing once. Input material: blood, either unsorted or a sorted T cell fraction (not recorded which). The receptor set was obtained from a male donor with ankylosing spondylitis or in good health (not recorded which).

This chain links TRBV20-1 with TRBJ2-1, with 10 bases that match TRBD1. V dropped 5 bases and J dropped 6; count of bases not matched to a gene: 10. This CDR3 is built from 15 residues. The germline V gene has CDR1 DFQATT and CDR2 SNEGSKA (reference sequence). This CDR3 is CSAGTGVGFFNEQFF. CDR3 coding DNA: TGCAGTGCTGGGACAGGGGTCGGGTTTTTCAATGAGCAGTTCTTC.

This chain links TRBV4-1 with TRBJ2-7; 7 bases fit TRBD1. The length of the CDR3 is 15 residues. Per the germline V gene, CDR1 is MGHRA and CDR2 is YSYEKL. V shed 0 bases and J 5 bases; nucleotides not matched to a gene: 7. The CDR3 loop is CASSQEDRMGDEQYF. The CDR3 coding sequence is TGCGCCAGCAGCCAAGAGGACAGGATGGGGGACGAGCAGTACTTC.

The V call is TRBV2, the J call TRBJ2-1, with D maybe TRBD2 (6 bases). Deletions cut 5 bases from V and 3 bases from J, with 14 bases between. This CDR3 is 15 amino acids long. Per the germline V gene, CDR1 is SNHLY and CDR2 is FYNNEI. Here the CDR3 reads CASSPQAGLYNEQFF. In DNA, the CDR3 is TGTGCCAGCAGTCCCCAAGCGGGCCTCTACAATGAGCAGTTCTTC.

This chain links TRBV3-1 with TRBJ2-2; D may be TRBD1 or TRBD2 (5 bases each). V was trimmed by 0 bases and J by 6 bases, leaving 8 bases between them. The germline V gene has CDR1 LGHDT and CDR2 YNNKEL (reference sequence). The CDR3 extends over 14 amino acids. In DNA, the CDR3 is TGTGCCAGCAGCCAAGACGGGGACCCCGGGGAGCTGTTTTTT. Encoded protein: CASSQDGDPGELFF.

In this sample, this clonotype turned up a few times. J is TRBJ2-1 and V is TRBV3-1; TRBD2 matches 11 bases. The CDR3 is made up of 17 amino acids. Germline loops: CDR1 LGHDT, CDR2 YNNKEL (reference sequence). V was pared by 4 bases and J by 0 bases, with 5 bases of the junction left unmatched. The CDR3 bases are TGTGCCAGCAGCCCTATAGCGGGGGGGAGCTCCTACAATGAGCAGTTCTTC. Residues: CASSPIAGGSSYNEQFF.

This clonotype was counted only a few times. The chain is built from TRBV15 and TRBJ2-7; the D is unclear. Germline CDR1 LNHNV, CDR2 YYDKDF (reference sequence). The V end lost 0 bases, the J end lost 2 bases, and 5 bases lay between the germline ends. The CDR3 runs to 13 residues. CDR3 amino acids: CATSRDITYEQYF. DNA of the CDR3: TGTGCCACCAGCAGAGATATAACCTACGAGCAGTACTTC. Using reference TRBV15 and TRBJ2-7 for the parts outside the CDR3, the full variable domain is DAMVIQNPRYQVTQFGKPVTLSCSQTLNHNVMYWYQQKSSQAPKLLFHYYDKDFNNEADTPDNFQSRRPNTSFCFLDIRSPGLGDTAMYLCATSRDITYEQYFGPGTRLTVT.

The chain is built from TRBV28 and TRBJ2-5, with D maybe TRBD1 (6 bases). The germline gives CDR1 MDHEN, CDR2 SYDVKM. The CDR3 extends over 14 amino acids. Deletions cut 6 bases from V and 2 bases from J, with 13 bases between. In nucleotides, the CDR3 is TGTGCCAGCAGCGCCTTCCAGGGGCAAGAGACCCAGTACTTC. Translating gives CASSAFQGQETQYF.

This clonotype was seen more than once but under ten times. The gene calls are TRBV20-1 and TRBJ2-7; weak D call: TRBD1 (5 bases). Trimming stripped 1 base from V and 4 bases from J, with 11 bases between. Germline CDR1 is DFQATT and CDR2 is SNEGSKA (reference sequence). CDR3 length: 13 amino acids. The CDR3 DNA is TGCAGTGCTAGAGCACAGGATGCATACGAGCAGTACTTC. Amino acid sequence: CSARAQDAYEQYF.

The J gene is TRBJ2-1, the V gene TRBV30; 7 positions match TRBD2. Germline trimming cut 0 bases from V and 4 bases from J; bases unmatched to any gene: 9. Germline V CDR1 and CDR2: GTSNPN, SVGIG (reference sequence). This CDR3 contains 16 residues. CDR3 in DNA: TGTGCCTGGAGTGTACTATCCCGGCGGGGGTACAATGAGCAGTTCTTC. It specifies CAWSVLSRRGYNEQFF.

This clonotype appeared a few times. The genes are TRBV10-3 and TRBJ2-4; D may be TRBD1 (6 bases). From germline, CDR1 is ENHRY and CDR2 SYGVKD. The CDR3 is 15 residues long. V lost 3 bases, J lost 5 bases, and 14 bases lay in between. The CDR3 loop reads CAISEPGANQNIQYF. CDR3 coding DNA: TGTGCCATCAGTGAACCAGGGGCTAACCAAAACATTCAGTACTTC.

This clonotype was detected only a few times. The junction shows a germline mismatch at one end, possibly a read error. V usage is TRBV6-2 or TRBV6-3 and J usage is TRBJ2-1; possible D gene TRBD1, 7 bases. The CDR3 spans 14 residues. Germline V gene lookup returns CDR1 MNHEY and CDR2 SVGEGT. Here the CDR3 DNA reads TGTGCCAGCAGTTACCGGCCCCAGGGGGGAGACCATCACTTC. As protein: CASSYRPQGGDHHF.

This clonotype was detected a few times. This chain joins TRBV6-2 or TRBV6-3 and TRBJ1-1; TRBD1 is a possible D gene (6 bases). In germline, CDR1 is MNHEY, CDR2 SVGEGT. V lost 2 bases and J 5 bases, leaving 12 bases between the germline ends. There are 14 residues in the CDR3. Written as DNA, the CDR3 is TGTGCCAGCAGTTACAGGGGGATACGGACTGAAGCTTTCTTT. Protein product: CASSYRGIRTEAFF.

This clonotype was observed a handful of times. The chain links TRBV30 to TRBJ1-2; D not certain. Germline loops: CDR1 GTSNPN, CDR2 SVGIG (reference sequence). V lost 2 bases and J 0 bases, leaving 10 bases between the germline ends. The CDR3 totals 14 residues. The CDR3 DNA follows: TGTGCCTGGAGTTCCGTTAGCACTAACTATGGCTACACCTTC. Its translation: CAWSSVSTNYGYTF.

CDR3 amino acids: CSVETRDRASYEQYF. The CDR3 region has the DNA TGCAGCGTTGAAACCCGGGACAGGGCTTCCTACGAGCAGTACTTC. The gene calls are TRBV29-1 and TRBJ2-7; the match to TRBD1 covers 9 bases. Germline V CDR1 and CDR2: SQVTM, ANQGSEA. This CDR3 region has 15 residues. Trimming at V came to 2 bases and at J to 1 base, leaving 6 bases not matched to a gene.

This clonotype was picked up a small number of times. The chain recombines TRBV7-9 with TRBJ1-1; a weak D match, TRBD1 (6 bases). The CDR3 spans 15 residues. Germline V gene sequence: CDR1 SEHNR, CDR2 FQNEAQ (reference sequence). The V end lost 5 bases, the J end lost 0 bases, and 13 bases lay between the germline ends. CDR3 nucleotide sequence: TGTGCCAGCAGCGCCCAGGGGCTGATGAACACTGAAGCTTTCTTT. Its protein product is CASSAQGLMNTEAFF.

The genes are TRBV9 and TRBJ1-6, with 9 positions matching TRBD1. The CDR3 extends over 14 amino acids. CDR1 SGDLS and CDR2 YYNGEE come from the germline V gene. The V segment lost 4 bases and the J segment 10 bases; nucleotides outside the gene matches: 6. CDR3 sequence (DNA): TGTGCCAGCAGCATTACCGGGACAGGGTCACCCCTCCACTTT. This encodes CASSITGTGSPLHF. Variable domain in full (rest from reference TRBV9 and TRBJ1-6): DSGVTQTPKHLITATGQRVTLRCSPRSGDLSVYWYQQSLDQGLQFLIQYYNGEERAKGNILERFSAQQFPDLHSELNLSSLELGDSALYFCASSITGTGSPLHFGNGTRLTVT.

The chain combines TRBV12-3 or TRBV12-4 with TRBJ2-3; D is perhaps TRBD1 (5 bases). V was clipped by 7 bases and J by 8 bases, with 13 bases between them. CDR3 length equals 12 residues. The CDR3 region is CASTQGVATQYF. The CDR3 nucleotides are TGTGCCAGCACCCAGGGTGTTGCTACGCAGTATTTT.

The chain links TRBV12-3 or TRBV12-4 to TRBJ2-7; D is possibly TRBD1 (5 bases). This CDR3 comprises 13 residues. Trimming took 3 bases from V and 6 from J, leaving 12 bases between them. The CDR3 sequence: CASSFVQAGEQYF. In DNA form, the CDR3 reads TGTGCCAGCAGTTTCGTACAGGCCGGCGAGCAGTACTTC.

This sequence joins TRBV6-1 and TRBJ1-5, with D possibly TRBD1 on 5 matching bases. Trimming stripped 5 bases from V and 3 bases from J, with 14 bases between. The CDR3 has 15 amino acids. Germline assignment: CDR1 MNHNS and CDR2 SASEGT. In nucleotides, the CDR3 is TGTGCCAGCAGTCTCTCTCCAGGGCCCAATCAGCCCCAGCATTTT. It specifies CASSLSPGPNQPQHF.

The chain employs TRBV3-1 and TRBJ2-7; D is ambiguous. This CDR3 is 13 amino acids long. Germline CDR1 is LGHDT and CDR2 is YNNKEL (reference sequence). The germline V and J ends were trimmed by 1 base and 6 bases, with 10 bases remaining between them. The CDR3: CASSQVWYGEQYF. Here the CDR3 DNA reads TGTGCCAGCAGCCAAGTTTGGTACGGCGAGCAGTACTTC.

This clonotype was seen only a few times. The chain uses TRBV29-1 and TRBJ2-1; 7 nucleotides match TRBD1. The CDR3 totals 16 residues. J was trimmed by 10 bases and V by 6 bases; bases with no gene match: 21. CDR1 is SQVTM, CDR2 ANQGSEA, per germline. In DNA form, the CDR3 reads TGCAGCGTCCCCCCGGTTTCATACAGGGGTGGTGGGGAGCAGTTCTTC. As protein: CSVPPVSYRGGGEQFF.

The chain joins TRBV5-1 to TRBJ2-7; the D is unclear. This CDR3 spans 14 amino acids. The V and J ends lost 3 bases and 2 bases respectively, with 12 bases between them. Germline lookup yields CDR1 SGHRS and CDR2 YFSETQ. The CDR3 DNA follows: TGCGCCAGCAGCTCGAGCACCGGAACCTACGAGCAGTACTTC. Protein sequence: CASSSSTGTYEQYF.

The J gene is TRBJ2-1, the V gene TRBV4-2; 9 bases agree with TRBD2. The V segment lost 4 bases and the J segment 4 bases; nucleotides outside the gene matches: 11. This CDR3 has 17 amino acids. The germline V gene encodes CDR1 LGHNA and CDR2 YNFKEQ. This CDR3 is CASSPTGWRGGYNEQFF. The CDR3 DNA reads as TGTGCCAGCAGCCCCACAGGGTGGCGGGGGGGATACAATGAGCAGTTCTTC.

The genes are TRBV21-1 and TRBJ2-2. TRBV21-1 is a pseudogene. The CDR3 runs 17 residues. CDR3 in DNA: TGTGCCAGCAGCAAAGGGGTCAAGGGTGTGTTCACCGGGGAGCTGTTTTTT. Amino acid sequence: CASSKGVKGVFTGELFF.

This clonotype occurred a few times. The chain couples TRBV9 to TRBJ1-6; D is undetermined. This CDR3 contains 12 residues. V was trimmed by 0 bases and J by 15 bases, leaving 10 bases between them. Germline V CDR1 and CDR2: SGDLS, YYNGEE. The DNA for the CDR3 is TGTGCCAGCAGCGTAGGTACCGGTGGCCTCCACTTT. It translates to CASSVGTGGLHF. Full variable domain (rest looked up from reference TRBV9 and TRBJ1-6): DSGVTQTPKHLITATGQRVTLRCSPRSGDLSVYWYQQSLDQGLQFLIQYYNGEERAKGNILERFSAQQFPDLHSELNLSSLELGDSALYFCASSVGTGGLHFGNGTRLTVT.